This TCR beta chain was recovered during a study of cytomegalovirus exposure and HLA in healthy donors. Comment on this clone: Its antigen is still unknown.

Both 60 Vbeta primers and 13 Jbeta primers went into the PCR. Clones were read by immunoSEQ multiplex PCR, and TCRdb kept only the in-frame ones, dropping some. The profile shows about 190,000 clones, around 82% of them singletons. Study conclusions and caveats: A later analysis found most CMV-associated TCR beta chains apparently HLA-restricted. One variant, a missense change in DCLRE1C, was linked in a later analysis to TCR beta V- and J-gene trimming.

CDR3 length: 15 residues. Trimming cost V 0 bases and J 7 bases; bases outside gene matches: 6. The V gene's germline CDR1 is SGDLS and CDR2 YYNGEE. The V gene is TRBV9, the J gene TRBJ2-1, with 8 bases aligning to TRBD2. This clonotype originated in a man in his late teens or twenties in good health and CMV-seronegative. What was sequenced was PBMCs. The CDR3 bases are TGTGCCAGCAGCGTAGGCGGGGGGCTGCTGAATGAGCAGTTCTTC. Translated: CASSVGGGLLNEQFF.